This is a list of T cell receptor beta chains from one sample in a study of T cell responses to AZD1222 COVID-19 vaccine. Data came from immunoSEQ multiplex PCR; TCRdb stores just in-frame clones and leaves some out. The repertoire has some 180,000 clones, around 92% of them found once; the top ten carry 10%. The sequenced sample was peripheral blood, obtained on day 0 of AZD1222 vaccination. All receptors come from an adult in good health. The CDR3 runs from the conserved cysteine through the conserved F or W.

cdr3_length: 13; j_call: TRBJ2-2; v_call: TRBV11-2; cdr3_aa: CASSLDPTGELFF
cdr3_length: 16; j_call: TRBJ2-7; v_call: TRBV7-8; cdr3_aa: CASSLAQRLSSYEQYF
cdr3_length: 15; j_call: TRBJ1-5; v_call: TRBV15; cdr3_aa: CATSQPLGSNQPQHF
cdr3_length: 12; j_call: TRBJ1-3; v_call: TRBV30; cdr3_aa: CALGISGNTIYF
cdr3_length: 19; j_call: TRBJ1-3; v_call: TRBV10-1; cdr3_aa: CASSPPPGQGTGSGNTIYF
cdr3_length: 13; j_call: TRBJ1-2; v_call: TRBV5-1; cdr3_aa: CASSLGTDYGYTF
cdr3_length: 14; j_call: TRBJ1-1; v_call: TRBV7-6; cdr3_aa: CASSLAGSNTEAFF
cdr3_length: 15; j_call: TRBJ2-7; v_call: TRBV7-2; cdr3_aa: CASSPQGTSGYEQYF
cdr3_length: 13; j_call: TRBJ1-4; v_call: TRBV27; cdr3_aa: CASSRDITEKLFF
cdr3_length: 17; j_call: TRBJ2-2; v_call: TRBV24-1; cdr3_aa: CATSATYRVGNTGELFF
cdr3_length: 12; j_call: TRBJ2-2; v_call: TRBV5-6; cdr3_aa: CASKLYTGELFF
cdr3_length: 13; j_call: TRBJ1-2; v_call: TRBV7-6; cdr3_aa: CASSPHRGGGYTF
cdr3_length: 11; j_call: TRBJ1-2; v_call: TRBV5-4; cdr3_aa: CASRYSGGYTF
cdr3_length: 12; j_call: TRBJ2-2; v_call: TRBV18; cdr3_aa: CASSVDPGELFF
cdr3_length: 16; j_call: TRBJ2-1; v_call: TRBV4-3; cdr3_aa: CASSNYAGTQNNEQFF
cdr3_length: 16; j_call: TRBJ1-3; v_call: TRBV4-3; cdr3_aa: CASSQQTTFSGNTIYF
cdr3_length: 14; j_call: TRBJ1-1; v_call: TRBV5-6; cdr3_aa: CASSLGTPYTEAFF